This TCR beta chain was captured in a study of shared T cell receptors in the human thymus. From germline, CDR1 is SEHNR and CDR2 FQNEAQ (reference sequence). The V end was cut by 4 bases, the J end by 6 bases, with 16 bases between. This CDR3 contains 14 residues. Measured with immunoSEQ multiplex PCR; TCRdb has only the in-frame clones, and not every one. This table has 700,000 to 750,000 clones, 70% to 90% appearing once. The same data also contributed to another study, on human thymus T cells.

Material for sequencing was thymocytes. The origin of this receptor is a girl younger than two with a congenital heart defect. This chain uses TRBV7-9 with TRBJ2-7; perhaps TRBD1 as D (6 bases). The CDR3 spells CASSCEGDGGEQYF. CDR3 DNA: TGTGCCAGCAGCTGTGAGGGGGATGGTGGCGAGCAGTACTTC.